Shown below are 11 T cell receptor beta chains from a single sample sequenced in a study of blood T cells in healthy people across ages. A second PCR of roughly 7 to 11 cycles used a sample-barcoded 5' primer and a J-beta primer mix. TCRdb used MiXCR to reprocess the 5' RACE reads, holding one entry per CDR3 protein. The data show roughly 800,000 distinct CDR3 sequences, with about 37% seen just once and 10% to 15% held by the top ten. Sequences were obtained from blood. Source of these receptors: a man between 18 and 35 years old in good health.

This clonotype was counted only a few times. The J gene is TRBJ2-5, the V gene TRBV29-1; the D is unclear. The CDR3 has 11 residues. Germline lookup yields CDR1 SQVTM and CDR2 ANQGSEA. Trimming pared 7 bases from V and 1 base from J, leaving 7 bases between. CDR3 region: CSALLQETQYF. DNA for the CDR3: TGCAGCGCCTTGCTCCAAGAGACCCAGTACTTC.

The V call is TRBV6-5, the J call TRBJ2-1; D gene ambiguous. Trimming took 4 bases from V and 8 from J, leaving 15 bases between them. Germline CDR1 MNHEY, CDR2 SVGAGI. This CDR3 has 14 residues. In DNA form, the CDR3 reads TGTGCCAGCAGTTTGGAGAAAGGAACAGATGAGCAGTTCTTC. As protein: CASSLEKGTDEQFF.

This clonotype was detected a few times. The rearrangement links TRBV7-2 to TRBJ1-1; D possibly corresponds to TRBD1 (6 bases). The CDR3 has 15 amino acids. V lost 2 bases and J 1 base, leaving 11 bases between the germline ends. Looked up from germline, CDR1 is SGHTA and CDR2 is FQGNSA. This CDR3 is CASSLPAGANTEAFF. CDR3 DNA: TGTGCCAGCAGCTTACCGGCAGGGGCGAACACTGAAGCTTTCTTT.

As to this clonotype: A much larger clonotype is one base distant, so this may be a read error. The CDR3 coding sequence is TGTGCCAGCAGCTCCCGGACCCCCGCCGACGAGCAGTACTTC. As protein: CASSSRTPADEQYF. The V and J genes are TRBV7-2 and TRBJ2-5; no clear D. The J call may be incorrect, as the DNA end agrees better with TRBJ2-7. In germline, CDR1 is SGHTA, CDR2 FQGNSA. The CDR3 runs 14 residues.

The J gene is TRBJ1-4, the V gene TRBV4-1; 7 nucleotides line up with TRBD1. V shed 1 base, J shed 10 bases, and the junction held 6 bases outside the gene matches. Germline V gene data show CDR1 as MGHRA and CDR2 as YSYEKL. This CDR3 has 14 residues. The CDR3, as DNA: TGCGCCAGCAGCCAAGGTACAGCAGGGGGAAAACTGTTTTTT. This encodes CASSQGTAGGKLFF.

V usage is TRBV5-1 and J usage is TRBJ2-3; D remains unclear. V was pared by 4 bases and J by 0 bases, with 12 bases between. Germline V CDR1 and CDR2: SGHRS, YFSETQ. This CDR3 has 15 residues. In nucleotides, the CDR3 is TGCGCCAGCAGCGTGGTCGATCCTAGCACAGATACGCAGTATTTT. Translation gives CASSVVDPSTDTQYF.

This clonotype was observed a few times. J is TRBJ1-1 and V is TRBV7-9, with D perhaps TRBD1 (5 bases). The CDR3 consists of 13 residues. The V end was cut by 4 bases, the J end by 3 bases, with 9 bases between. Per germline, CDR1 SEHNR and CDR2 FQNEAQ (reference sequence). CDR3 in amino acids: CASSSPGYTEAFF. DNA for the CDR3: TGTGCCAGCAGCTCCCCAGGGTACACTGAAGCTTTCTTT.

This chain joins TRBV6-1 and TRBJ1-2; no reliable D call. V was trimmed by 9 bases and J by 4 bases, leaving 15 bases between them. The CDR3 spans 13 residues. Per germline, CDR1 MNHNS and CDR2 SASEGT. CDR3 nucleotide sequence: TGTGCCAGTGGTCTGAGCGGACCCTATGGCTACACCTTC. Encoded protein: CASGLSGPYGYTF.

This clonotype was seen a single time. This could be a read error, since a much larger clone is one nucleotide away. This sequence joins TRBV20-1 and TRBJ2-7; possibly TRBD1 for D (5 bases). Germline V gives CDR1 DFQATT, CDR2 SNEGSKA (reference sequence). The CDR3 sequence is 15 residues long. V dropped 0 bases and J dropped 5 bases, with 17 bases sitting between them. DNA of the CDR3: TGCAGTGCTAGAGATATTGGCAGGGATTTCCACGAGCAGTACTTC. Residues: CSARDIGRDFHEQYF.

The chain employs TRBV7-2 and TRBJ2-3; D gene uncertain. The germline CDR1 and CDR2 sequences are SGHTA and FQGNSA. Trimming stripped 0 bases from V and 0 bases from J, with 13 bases between. CDR3 length equals 17 residues. CDR3 in DNA: TGTGCCAGCAGCTTAGCTAGGTACCAGACTAGCACAGATACGCAGTATTTT. It translates to CASSLARYQTSTDTQYF.

The chain combines TRBV6-6 with TRBJ1-1; D perhaps matches TRBD1 (6 bases). The CDR3 has 14 amino acids. The germline gives CDR1 MNHNY, CDR2 SVGAGI (reference sequence). The V end was cut by 6 bases, the J end by 4 bases, with 15 bases between. The CDR3 protein is CASSPPQGVTEAFF. The CDR3 DNA follows: TGTGCCAGCAGCCCCCCACAGGGCGTCACTGAAGCTTTCTTT.